A single sample gave rise to the 30 T cell receptor beta chains below, sequenced in a study of identical twins. TCRdb processed the 5' RACE reads anew with MiXCR; each CDR3 protein has one entry. The repertoire consists of 450,000 to 650,000 distinct CDR3 sequences, with 13% to 15% occurring once and the leading ten covering 0.44%. These same data were also listed under a study on yellow fever vaccine responses in identical twins.

Sequencing used CD4+ T cells sorted from blood. Source of these receptors: a woman aged 18-35 years in good health.

This sequence joins TRBV10-3 and TRBJ2-1, with 8 bases fitting TRBD1. The germline V gene encodes CDR1 ENHRY and CDR2 SYGVKD. The CDR3 has 17 amino acids. J lost 3 bases, V lost 0 bases, and 7 bases had no gene match. CDR3: CAISESTGDTHYNEQFF. The DNA of the CDR3 is TGTGCCATCAGTGAGTCGACAGGGGACACCCACTACAATGAGCAGTTCTTC.

Only a few counts were recorded for this clonotype. The chain links TRBV4-1 to TRBJ2-1; perhaps TRBD1 as D (6 bases). The CDR3 extends over 18 amino acids. Germline loops: CDR1 MGHRA, CDR2 YSYEKL. Trimming left V 2 bases short and J 4 bases short, with 21 bases between. CDR3 bases: TGCGCCAGCAGCCAACCCGTGAGAGGCAGGGGTCGATACAATGAGCAGTTCTTC. It yields the protein CASSQPVRGRGRYNEQFF.

This chain joins TRBV2 and TRBJ2-7, with 12 bases aligning to TRBD1. J gave up 6 bases and V 4 bases, and 7 bases lay outside the gene matches. Per germline, CDR1 SNHLY and CDR2 FYNNEI. The CDR3 is made up of 15 amino acids. This CDR3 is CASSAGTGGVGEQYF. The CDR3 DNA sequence: TGTGCCAGCAGTGCCGGGACAGGGGGCGTGGGCGAGCAGTACTTC. Supplemented by reference TRBV2 and TRBJ2-7, the full variable domain reads EPEVTQTPSHQVTQMGQEVILRCVPISNHLYFYWYRQILGQKVEFLVSFYNNEISEKSEIFDDQFSVERPDGSNFTLKIRSTKLEDSAMYFCASSAGTGGVGEQYFGPGTRLTVT.

The table lists this clonotype with a few counts. V is TRBV20-1 and J is TRBJ2-1; 8 nucleotides align to TRBD1. Per the germline V gene, CDR1 is DFQATT and CDR2 is SNEGSKA (reference sequence). CDR3 length equals 15 residues. V shed 3 bases, J shed 4 bases, and the junction held 8 bases outside the gene matches. The CDR3 nucleotides are TGCAGTGCTAGGGCACAGGGGGTGGGGTACAATGAGCAGTTCTTC. This codes for CSARAQGVGYNEQFF.

This clonotype was seen a handful of times. This rearrangement joins TRBV7-9 to TRBJ1-5; TRBD1 is a possible D gene (5 bases). The CDR3 spans 14 residues. Germline V lookup: CDR1 SEHNR, CDR2 FQNEAQ (reference sequence). Trimming left V 1 base short and J 5 bases short, with 9 bases between. The CDR3 spells CASSLGDLYQPQHF. For the CDR3, the DNA is TGTGCCAGCAGCTTAGGGGACCTTTATCAGCCCCAGCATTTT. The full variable domain, its missing parts supplied by reference TRBV7-9 and TRBJ1-5, is DTGVSQNPRHKITKRGQNVTFRCDPISEHNRLYWYRQTLGQGPEFLTYFQNEAQLEKSRLLSDRFSAERPKGSFSTLEIQRTEQGDSAMYLCASSLGDLYQPQHFGDGTRLSIL.

The chain carries TRBV5-6 and TRBJ2-3, with D possibly being TRBD1 (6 bases). This CDR3 contains 15 residues. V was trimmed by 4 bases and J by 2 bases, leaving 14 bases between them. Germline values: CDR1 SGHDT, CDR2 YYEEEE. In DNA form, the CDR3 reads TGTGCCAGCAGCCGCAGACAGGAAATCACAGATACGCAGTATTTT. Protein sequence: CASSRRQEITDTQYF. The full variable domain, in which reference TRBV5-6 and TRBJ2-3 provide the parts outside the CDR3, is DAGVTQSPTHLIKTRGQQVTLRCSPKSGHDTVSWYQQALGQGPQFIFQYYEEEERQRGNFPDRFSGHQFPNYSSELNVNALLLGDSALYLCASSRRQEITDTQYFGPGTRLTVL.

This clonotype was recorded a few times. CDR3 in DNA: TGTGCCAGCAGCCCTAATAGCGGGGGATTCTACGAGCAGTACTTC. Its protein product is CASSPNSGGFYEQYF. V is TRBV7-6 and J is TRBJ2-7, with 9 positions matching TRBD2. There are 15 residues in the CDR3. Trimming took 5 bases from V and 3 from J; bases not matched to a gene: 8. The V gene's germline CDR1 is SGHVS and CDR2 FNYEAQ. Supplemented by reference TRBV7-6 and TRBJ2-7, the full variable domain reads GAGVSQSPRYKVTKRGQDVALRCDPISGHVSLYWYRQALGQGPEFLTYFNYEAQQDKSGLPNDRFSAERPEGSISTLTIQRTEQRDSAMYRCASSPNSGGFYEQYFGPGTRLTVT.

The V and J genes are TRBV12-3 or TRBV12-4 and TRBJ2-1; D is possibly TRBD2 (5 bases). The length of the CDR3 is 12 residues. V was clipped by 5 bases and J by 8 bases, with 10 bases between them. Here the CDR3 reads CASSPPGYEQFF. The DNA for the CDR3 is TGTGCCAGCAGTCCACCGGGGTATGAGCAGTTCTTC.

This clonotype has a handful of counts. The rearrangement links TRBV12-3 or TRBV12-4 to TRBJ2-5, with 11 bases that match TRBD2. V lost 6 bases, J lost 3 bases, and 6 bases stayed unmatched. The CDR3 sequence is 15 residues long. The CDR3 here is CASSLLGLAEETQYF. The CDR3 DNA sequence: TGTGCCAGCAGCCTACTGGGACTAGCGGAAGAGACCCAGTACTTC.

This clonotype was detected only a few times. The chain couples TRBV4-1 to TRBJ1-1, with a possible D match to TRBD1 (5 bases). Trimming pared 5 bases from V and 10 bases from J, leaving 20 bases between. The germline CDR1 and CDR2 sequences are MGHRA and YSYEKL. The CDR3 has 14 amino acids. The CDR3 DNA follows: TGCGCCAGCAGCGGCGCCGAGACAGACCTTTTAGCTTTCTTT. It codes for CASSGAETDLLAFF.

The J gene is TRBJ2-5, the V gene TRBV7-7; perhaps D is TRBD1 or TRBD2 (5 bases each). The ends were cut back, 3 bases at V and 3 bases at J, with 11 bases in the middle. CDR1 and CDR2 (germline): SSHAT, FNYEAQ (reference sequence). The CDR3 extends over 14 amino acids. The DNA for the CDR3 is TGTGCCAGCAGCTTCGGGACGGACAAAGAGACCCAGTACTTC. Amino acid sequence: CASSFGTDKETQYF. The variable domain in full, completed from reference TRBV7-7 and TRBJ2-5, reads GAGVSQSPRYKVTKRGQDVTLRCDPISSHATLYWYQQALGQGPEFLTYFNYEAQPDKSGLPSDRFSAERPEGSISTLTIQRTEQRDSAMYRCASSFGTDKETQYFGPGTRLLVL.

This clonotype was observed a few times. This chain connects TRBV3-1 to TRBJ2-1; the D gene is possibly TRBD2 (7 bases). The CDR3 is 16 amino acids. CDR1 is LGHDT and CDR2 is YNNKEL in the germline V gene (reference sequence). V lost 4 bases and J 9 bases, leaving 22 bases between the germline ends. The CDR3 DNA is TGTGCCAGCAGCCCGGGGGTTGCGGGGGCCTGGAGTGAGCAGTTCTTC. Its protein product is CASSPGVAGAWSEQFF.

The chain employs TRBV15 and TRBJ2-2, with no clear D. CDR3 size: 16 residues. Per germline, CDR1 LNHNV and CDR2 YYDKDF (reference sequence). Trimming removed 0 bases at V and 4 bases at J, with 12 bases between. The CDR3 here is CATSRDDVITTGELFF. CDR3 sequence (DNA): TGTGCCACCAGCAGAGATGATGTGATCACCACCGGGGAGCTGTTTTTT.

This clonotype was detected a few times. The chain employs TRBV20-1 and TRBJ2-5; TRBD1 agrees at 7 bases. The CDR3 consists of 14 residues. Germline-derived CDR1 and CDR2 are DFQATT and SNEGSKA (reference sequence). V dropped 1 base and J dropped 5; count of bases not matched to a gene: 7. The CDR3 sequence: CSARGTGRGETQYF. In nucleotides, the CDR3 is TGCAGTGCTAGAGGGACAGGCCGCGGGGAGACCCAGTACTTC.

This clonotype turned up a few times. This sequence joins TRBV6-1 and TRBJ2-2, with 9 bases matching TRBD1. The CDR3 runs 15 residues. V gave up 7 bases and J gave up 3 bases; unmatched junction bases: 6. Germline CDR1 reads MNHNS; CDR2 reads SASEGT. The CDR3: CASTVDRGYTGELFF. In DNA form, the CDR3 reads TGTGCCAGCACCGTGGACAGGGGATACACCGGGGAGCTGTTTTTT.

The chain has TRBV9 and TRBJ2-4, with 8 bases lining up with TRBD1. Germline values: CDR1 SGDLS, CDR2 YYNGEE. The J segment lost 3 bases and the V segment lost 2 bases, leaving 4 bases of the junction unmatched. The CDR3 has 15 amino acids. DNA of the CDR3: TGTGCCAGCAGCGTTCAGGGGGCAGACAAAAACATTCAGTACTTC. Protein sequence: CASSVQGADKNIQYF.

This clonotype turned up a few times. The chain has TRBV19 and TRBJ2-1; 13 positions match TRBD2. The trim removed 1 base at V and 0 bases at J, leaving 0 bases unmatched. Germline V gene data show CDR1 as LNHDA and CDR2 as SQIVND (reference sequence). CDR3 size: 17 residues. CDR3 amino acids: CASSIGTSGSSYNEQFF. For the CDR3, the DNA is TGTGCCAGTAGTATAGGGACTAGCGGGAGCTCCTACAATGAGCAGTTCTTC.

There are a few counts of this clonotype. V usage is TRBV24-1 and J usage is TRBJ2-2; D possibly uses TRBD1 or TRBD2 (6 bases each). CDR1 and CDR2 (germline): KGHDR, SFDVKD. V was shortened by 11 bases and J by 2 bases, with 14 bases between the two germline ends. CDR3 size: 14 residues. Here the CDR3 reads CASGQGTNTGELFF. CDR3 coding DNA: TGTGCCAGCGGCCAGGGGACTAACACCGGGGAGCTGTTTTTT.

The genes are TRBV10-3 and TRBJ2-7, with TRBD1 matching over 9 bases. This CDR3 is built from 14 residues. Germline V CDR1 and CDR2: ENHRY, SYGVKD. V lost 6 bases and J lost 3; bases outside the gene matches: 6. The CDR3 coding sequence is TGTGCCATCAGAAACCAGGGACAGGGCTACGAGCAGTACTTC. Translated: CAIRNQGQGYEQYF.

This clonotype came up a few times. The chain joins TRBV12-3 or TRBV12-4 to TRBJ1-1; D uncertain. V was cut by 3 bases and J by 0 bases, with 14 bases left in between. CDR3 length: 16 residues. This chain's CDR3 is CASSFRTSTMNTEAFF. The CDR3 nucleotides are TGTGCCAGCAGTTTTAGGACTAGCACCATGAACACTGAAGCTTTCTTT.

This clonotype was picked up a small number of times. The chain employs TRBV7-9 and TRBJ1-2; no reliable D call. CDR1 is SEHNR, CDR2 FQNEAQ, per germline (reference sequence). The CDR3 sequence is 13 residues long. The V gene lost 5 bases and the J gene lost 4 bases, with 11 bases spanning the gap. CDR3 amino acids: CASSPPAVYGYTF. The CDR3 DNA follows: TGTGCCAGCAGCCCCCCGGCTGTCTATGGCTACACCTTC.

This clonotype was detected many times. The chain carries TRBV12-3 or TRBV12-4 and TRBJ1-2, with no clear D. The length of the CDR3 is 13 residues. V was cut by 6 bases and J by 1 base, with 9 bases left in between. Here the CDR3 reads CASSLGFNYGYTF. Here the CDR3 DNA reads TGTGCCAGCAGCCTTGGGTTTAACTATGGCTACACCTTC.

The V call is TRBV12-3 or TRBV12-4, the J call TRBJ2-3, with D uncertain. This CDR3 contains 13 residues. Trimming removed 3 bases at V and 2 bases at J, with 6 bases between. The CDR3 DNA is TGTGCCAGCAGTTTGGCAGTCACAGATACGCAGTATTTT. Translated: CASSLAVTDTQYF.

The rearrangement links TRBV10-3 to TRBJ1-3; D remains unclear. Germline V gene data show CDR1 as ENHRY and CDR2 as SYGVKD. V lost 4 bases and J 7 bases, leaving 5 bases between the germline ends. This CDR3 region has 11 residues. The CDR3 region is CAISGANTIYF. The DNA of the CDR3 is TGTGCCATCAGTGGTGCTAACACCATATATTTT.

This clonotype came up a few times. The chain carries TRBV25-1 and TRBJ2-5; D is ambiguous. Germline V CDR1 and CDR2: MGHDK, SYGVNS. Between the trimmed V and J ends, which lost 4 bases and 5 bases, there was a span of 14 bases. This CDR3 region has 14 residues. The CDR3 region is CASSASSVGETQYF. The CDR3 bases are TGTGCCAGCAGTGCTAGTAGTGTTGGGGAGACCCAGTACTTC.

CDR3: CSARRGNPGNTIYF. The DNA for the CDR3 is TGCAGTGCTAGAAGGGGTAACCCCGGAAACACCATATATTTT. The V gene is TRBV20-1, the J gene TRBJ1-3, with a possible D match to TRBD1 (5 bases). Between the trimmed V and J ends, which lost 2 bases and 4 bases, there was a span of 12 bases. CDR3 length equals 14 residues. The germline gives CDR1 DFQATT, CDR2 SNEGSKA (reference sequence).

This clonotype was counted a few times. This sequence joins TRBV28 and TRBJ1-1; TRBD1 is a possible D gene (5 bases). CDR1 MDHEN and CDR2 SYDVKM come from the germline V gene. This CDR3 contains 14 residues. V was shortened by 5 bases and J by 4 bases, with 14 bases between the two germline ends. The DNA for the CDR3 is TGTGCCAGCAGTCGCCCGGGGGGATCCACTGAAGCTTTCTTT. Protein: CASSRPGGSTEAFF.

The V and J genes are TRBV11-2 and TRBJ2-6, with 8 bases that match TRBD1. The ends lost 7 bases at V and 0 bases at J; junction bases unmatched: 8. This CDR3 is built from 17 residues. From germline, CDR1 is SGHAT and CDR2 FQNNGV. The CDR3 DNA reads TGTGCCAGCACCCAGGGGGCAAAACGCTCTGGGGCCAACGTCCTGACTTTC. Encoded protein: CASTQGAKRSGANVLTF.

This clonotype was observed at least ten times. The chain joins TRBV5-1 to TRBJ2-1, with TRBD2 as a possible D gene (5 bases). Germline V gene lookup returns CDR1 SGHRS and CDR2 YFSETQ. V was clipped by 2 bases and J by 7 bases, with 16 bases between them. This CDR3 has 15 amino acids. The CDR3 DNA follows: TGCGCCAGCAGCTTCCGGAGGCCCCTCGGTAATGAGCAGTTCTTC. It specifies CASSFRRPLGNEQFF.

This clonotype was counted between two and nine times. The CDR3 DNA reads TGTGCCAGCAGCTTAAGTTCCGTTCCCCTCTCTGGAAACACCATATATTTT. It encodes CASSLSSVPLSGNTIYF. The chain has TRBV7-9 and TRBJ1-3; D is uncertain. There are 17 residues in the CDR3. The germline CDR1 and CDR2 sequences are SEHNR and FQNEAQ (reference sequence). The germline V and J ends were trimmed by 2 bases and 0 bases, with 14 bases remaining between them. Based on the CDR3 plus reference TRBV7-9 and TRBJ1-3, the full variable domain is DTGVSQNPRHKITKRGQNVTFRCDPISEHNRLYWYRQTLGQGPEFLTYFQNEAQLEKSRLLSDRFSAERPKGSFSTLEIQRTEQGDSAMYLCASSLSSVPLSGNTIYFGEGSWLTVV.